This TCR beta chain is drawn from a study of graft-versus-host responses after intestinal transplantation. Study-level information: Induction with anti-thymocyte globulin, then tacrolimus and steroids for roughly three years, was given to all recipients. The study, taken as a whole, reports: Early post-transplant HvG declines showed an association with peak circulating GvH clone levels. Recipient marrow harbored GvH clones, some of which surfaced first in ileum or blood. Subjects displaying graft-donor T cell macrochimerism possessed elevated graft-versus-host to host-versus-graft clonal ratios inside allografts.

To note about this clone: Its antigen is not identified.

Using immunoSEQ multiplex PCR, the repertoire was profiled, and TCRdb retains in-frame clones only, with some absent. The table has 100,000 to 120,000 clones, 80% to 95% seen once. The CDR3 spans 14 residues. The germline V gene encodes CDR1 MGHRA and CDR2 YSYEKL. Trimming pared 4 bases from V and 6 bases from J, leaving 13 bases between. The TCR was taken from a human donor who received an intestinal transplant. The chain joins TRBV4-1 to TRBJ1-5; a weak D match, TRBD1 (5 bases). The sample here was unstimulated CD8+ T cells sorted from spleen or lymph node cells, taken before intestinal transplant. The CDR3 coding sequence is TGCGCCAGCAGCCTGGCAGGCGGGGGTCAGCCCCAGCATTTT. It specifies CASSLAGGGQPQHF.